Sequencing of this T cell receptor (beta chain) was carried out in a study of cytomegalovirus exposure and HLA in healthy donors. With respect to this clone: The antigen is undetermined.

The study ran its PCR with 60 Vbeta and 13 Jbeta primers. The table came from immunoSEQ multiplex PCR; TCRdb's copy has only in-frame clones and leaves some out. The sample shows about 200,000 clones, approximately 78% of them seen only once. The study's findings and limits: TCR beta V- and J-gene trimming, according to a later analysis, was linked to a missense DCLRE1C variant. Among TCR sequences, most were rare, though some public TCRs appeared in many donors. Reportedly, diagnosis of cytomegalovirus status by the classifier showed high specificity and sensitivity. Relative to the approximately 700-donor mean, N-insertions were reportedly fewer in an Asian-associated ancestry cluster in a later analysis.

V lost 3 bases and J 5 bases, leaving 20 bases between the germline ends. The germline V gene has CDR1 LNHDA and CDR2 SQIVND (reference sequence). This CDR3 has 17 residues. This TCR was sampled from a man aged 25-40 years in good health and CMV-seronegative. The sample comprised PBMCs. This chain joins TRBV19 and TRBJ2-1; D gene ambiguous. CDR3 nucleotide sequence: TGTGCCAGTAGTATTACCGTCCTAGTTGGTAGCCACAATGAGCAGTTCTTC. This sequence encodes CASSITVLVGSHNEQFF.